The rows below give T cell receptor beta chains drawn from one sample of a study of T cells after yellow fever vaccination. TCRdb analysed the 5' RACE reads with MiXCR anew, one entry per CDR3 protein. In the table there are 150,000 to 200,000 distinct CDR3 sequences, approximately 9.7% of which are singletons. Specimen: CD8+ T cells sorted from PBMCs, collected 45 days after the yellow fever booster vaccination. The origin of the receptors is a man between 18 and 29 years old who received the YFV17D yellow fever vaccine. CDR3s include the opening cysteine and the closing phenylalanine or tryptophan. Each record gives: clone size, J gene, D gene, V gene, CDR3 DNA, CDR3 protein. The D gene is left open where the match is weak. Size values are once, few and many counts, or a class for expanded clones, and some rows have none.

few TRBJ2-1 TRBD2 TRBV5-1 TGCGCCAGCAGCTTTCGGACTAGCGGCTACAATGAGCAGTTCTTC CASSFRTSGYNEQFF
few TRBJ1-2 NA TRBV19 TGTGCCAGTAGTGTGGGGAACTATGGCTACACCTTC CASSVGNYGYTF
NA TRBJ2-2 NA TRBV9 TGTGCCAGCAGCGTAGCTTCCACGGGTTCAGACACCGGGGAGCTGTTTTTT CASSVASTGSDTGELFF
few TRBJ2-5 TRBD1 TRBV28 TGTGCCAGCAGGCCTTCCCGGACAGGAAAAGAGACCCAGTACTTC CASRPSRTGKETQYF
few TRBJ2-2 TRBD1 TRBV23-1 TGCGCCAGCAGTCAGGACAGGGACACCGGGGAGCTGTTTTTT CASSQDRDTGELFF
few TRBJ2-3 NA TRBV9 TGTGCCAGCAGCGGTCCTACCGTGGGCCTCACAGATACGCAGTATTTT CASSGPTVGLTDTQYF
few TRBJ2-1 NA TRBV2 TGTGCCAGCAGTGAAGGTATCGCGGCAAATAGCAATGAGCAGTTCTTC CASSEGIAANSNEQFF
few TRBJ2-1 NA TRBV5-1 TGCGCCAGCAGCTTGGCCGGCGGGGCCGTCTACAATGAGCAGTTCTTC CASSLAGGAVYNEQFF
NA TRBJ2-1 TRBD1 TRBV12-3/TRBV12-4 TGTGCCAGCAGTTTCTTTACAGGGGGCCGCTCCTACAATGAGCAGTTCTTC CASSFFTGGRSYNEQFF
few TRBJ2-6 NA TRBV19 TGTGCCAGTAGGAGGAGCGGCTCTGGGGCCAACGTCCTGACTTTC CASRRSGSGANVLTF
many TRBJ1-5 NA TRBV6-5 TGTGCCACAGGGGACGGCGGATATCAGCCCCAGCATTTT CATGDGGYQPQHF
NA TRBJ2-7 NA TRBV10-2 TGCGCCAGCAGCGCCGCGGTGACCTACGAGCAGTACTTC CASSAAVTYEQYF
few TRBJ1-5 NA TRBV7-9 TGTGCCAGCAGCTTGGAAGACAGCGGCGAGCAGCCCCAGCATTTT CASSLEDSGEQPQHF
few TRBJ2-5 NA TRBV11-2 TGTGCCAGCAGCCTCTCGTTCGGGCAAAGGGAGACCCAGTACTTC CASSLSFGQRETQYF
few TRBJ2-5 TRBD2 TRBV9 TGTGCCAGCAGCGTAGGAAGTAGCGGGGGGGCCGGGGAGACCCAGTACTTC CASSVGSSGGAGETQYF
few TRBJ2-3 TRBD2 TRBV7-6 TGTGCCAGCAGCCACTTAGCGGGGGGGCCAGTGGATACGCAGTATTTT CASSHLAGGPVDTQYF
few TRBJ2-7 NA TRBV23-1 TGCGCCAGCAGTTATTACCTCTCCTACGAGCAGTACTTC CASSYYLSYEQYF
many TRBJ1-1 NA TRBV14 TGTGCCAGCAGCCCAGGACGGCTTGAAGCTTTCTTT CASSPGRLEAFF
many TRBJ1-6 NA TRBV9 TGTGCCAGCAGCGAGATGACCGATCATGCTTCACCCCTCCACTTT CASSEMTDHASPLHF
NA TRBJ2-5 NA TRBV6-1 TGTGCCAGCAGTGTAATGTCGGCGGGGACAGAAGAGACCCAGTACTTC CASSVMSAGTEETQYF
NA TRBJ2-3 TRBD2 TRBV12-3/TRBV12-4 TGTGCCAGCAACCCACCGGGGCTAGCGGCCAGGAAGACGCAGTATTTT CASNPPGLAARKTQYF
many TRBJ2-7 NA TRBV29-1 TGCAGCGTTACCCCGGGGGAGAGCTCCTACGAGCAGTACTTC CSVTPGESSYEQYF
NA TRBJ2-3 TRBD2 TRBV28 TGTGCCAGTGAACCGGGACTACCCTTCACAGATACGCAGTATTTT CASEPGLPFTDTQYF
few TRBJ2-5 NA TRBV4-1 TGCGCCAGCAGCCATTGGGGGGGCTTAGGAGAGACCCAGTACTTC CASSHWGGLGETQYF
many TRBJ2-7 TRBD2 TRBV5-1 TGCGCCAGCAGCCCGACTCGCGGGGGAGATCGGGAGCAGTACTTC CASSPTRGGDREQYF
few TRBJ2-2 TRBD2 TRBV9 TGTGCCAGCAGCCCCCTCGTTCCGCGGGGGGGCATCGGGGAGCTGTTTTTT CASSPLVPRGGIGELFF
few TRBJ1-1 TRBD1 TRBV4-3 TGCGCCAGCAGCCAAGCTACACGGGACAGCGTTATGAACACTGAAGCTTTCTTT CASSQATRDSVMNTEAFF
few TRBJ2-1 NA TRBV10-2 TGCGCCAGCAGTGAGTTTCAGGGGTCCTACAATGAGCAGTTCTTC CASSEFQGSYNEQFF
NA TRBJ2-2 NA TRBV6-5 TGTGCCACCGAGGGGGCCGGGGAGCTGTTTTTT CATEGAGELFF
few TRBJ1-4 TRBD1 TRBV3-1 TGTGCCAGCAGCCAAGATCTAGCTTTTTTGGGACAGGGTAAAGAAAAACTGTTTTTT CASSQDLAFLGQGKEKLFF
NA TRBJ1-6 NA TRBV5-1 TGCGCCAGCAGCTCAGATGGGAGCTCCTATAATTCACCCCTCCACTTT CASSSDGSSYNSPLHF
NA TRBJ2-3 NA TRBV11-2 TGTGCCAGCAGCGCTTATCCCTCACAGACCTACACAGATACGCAGTATTTT CASSAYPSQTYTDTQYF
NA TRBJ2-3 NA TRBV27 TGTGCCAGCAGTTTTTCGGCAGGCGTAGTAAATACGCAGTATTTT CASSFSAGVVNTQYF
NA TRBJ2-2 TRBD1 TRBV5-1 TGCGCCAGCAGCGAAGGACAGGTCGACTTCACCGGGGAGCTGTTTTTT CASSEGQVDFTGELFF
few TRBJ2-7 NA TRBV7-8 TGTGCCAGCAGCGAACAGCGTACCTACGAGCAGTACTTC CASSEQRTYEQYF
few TRBJ2-6 NA TRBV5-1 TGCGCCAGCAGTCCTACAGCCACTGGGGCCAACGTCCTGACTTTC CASSPTATGANVLTF
few TRBJ2-7 TRBD1 TRBV3-1 TGTGCCAGCAGCCTACAAGGTAGGGGGCGTAGCTCCTACGAGCAGTACTTC CASSLQGRGRSSYEQYF
many TRBJ2-7 TRBD1 TRBV18 TGTGCCAGCTCACCAGTACAGGGGGTTTCGGACGAGCAGTACTTC CASSPVQGVSDEQYF
NA TRBJ2-5 TRBD2 TRBV7-2 TGTGCCAGCAGCTTAATAGCGGGGGCGTTCCAAGAGACCCAGTACTTC CASSLIAGAFQETQYF
few TRBJ1-1 TRBD1 TRBV7-6 TGTGCCAGCAGCAAACTACGACAGGGGGCGCGGGGCACTGAAGCTTTCTTT CASSKLRQGARGTEAFF
NA TRBJ1-1 NA TRBV7-9 TGTGCCAGCAGCCGGGACTTCGTGAACACTGAAGCTTTCTTT CASSRDFVNTEAFF
few TRBJ2-7 TRBD1 TRBV20-1 TGCAGTGCCGGCGACAGGGGCCGTTACTACGAGCAGTACTTC CSAGDRGRYYEQYF
few TRBJ2-7 NA TRBV7-3 TGTGCCAGCAGCGTCGGGGGCTGGAGCTCCTACGAGCAGTACTTC CASSVGGWSSYEQYF
NA TRBJ2-1 TRBD1 TRBV2 TGTGCCAGCAGTGAGATGGGACAGGGTCCCAATGAGCAGTTCTTC CASSEMGQGPNEQFF
NA TRBJ1-5 NA TRBV4-1 TGCGCCAGCAGCCAAGATCTCGGGCTTCTCGACGAAAATCAGCCCCAGCATTTT CASSQDLGLLDENQPQHF
NA TRBJ1-2 NA TRBV5-6 TGTGCCAGCAGTCCCGAGGGAGCGATTAACTATGGCTACACCTTC CASSPEGAINYGYTF